This T cell receptor (beta chain) was observed in a study of beta chain features in type 1 diabetes. The study reverse transcribed the entire isolated RNA, so it sequenced expressed TCRB transcripts. The data were produced by immunoSEQ multiplex PCR, yet TCRdb's version contains in-frame clones alone and is incomplete. Among around 330,000 clones listed, about 10% were seen once. The single heparinised draw taken from each donor contained around 110 mL of blood on average. Each sorted fraction was over 95% pure. Germline lookup yields CDR1 LNHNV and CDR2 YYDKDF (reference sequence). Trimming cost V 3 bases and J 0 bases, with 12 bases left between them. CDR3 length equals 16 residues.

The chain recombines TRBV15 with TRBJ1-5, with no clear D. Material for sequencing was naive CD4+ T cells from blood. This TCR derives from a woman aged 30 to 39 in good health. CDR3 coding DNA: TGTGCCACCAGCAGCCGCGGAGATGGTAGCAATCAGCCCCAGCATTTT. Amino acids: CATSSRGDGSNQPQHF.